The present TCR beta chain was sequenced within a study of blood T cells in healthy people across ages. CDR3 length equals 13 residues. CDR1 and CDR2 (germline): MNHEY, SMNVEV (reference sequence). Trimming took off 1 base at V and 8 bases at J, with 11 bases between the two ends. The second PCR ran about 6 to 12 cycles with a sample-barcoded 5' primer and J-beta primers. TCRdb re-analysed the 5' RACE reads in MiXCR, keeping a single row per CDR3 protein. The sample contains 1.5 million to 1.9 million distinct CDR3 sequences, about 45% of which appear only once. The clonotype was recovered from a woman aged 18 to 35 in good health. This chain links TRBV27 with TRBJ1-2; D gene uncertain. The sequencing input was blood. CDR3 in amino acids: CASSLLSGVGYTF. In nucleotides, the CDR3 is TGTGCCAGCAGTTTATTATCCGGGGTCGGCTACACCTTC.